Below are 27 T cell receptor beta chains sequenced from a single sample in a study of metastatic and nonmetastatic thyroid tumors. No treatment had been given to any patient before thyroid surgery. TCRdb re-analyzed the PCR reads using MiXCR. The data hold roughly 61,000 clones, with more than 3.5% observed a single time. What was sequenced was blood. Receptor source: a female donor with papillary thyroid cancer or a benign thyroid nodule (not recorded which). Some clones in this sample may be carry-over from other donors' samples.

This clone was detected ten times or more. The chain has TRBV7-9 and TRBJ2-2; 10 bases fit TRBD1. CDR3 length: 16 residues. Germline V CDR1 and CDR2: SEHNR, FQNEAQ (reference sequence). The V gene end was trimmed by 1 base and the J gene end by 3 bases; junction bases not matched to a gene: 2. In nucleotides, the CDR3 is TGTGCCAGCAGCTTAGGGGACAGGGGATACACCGGGGAGCTGTTTTTT. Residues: CASSLGDRGYTGELFF. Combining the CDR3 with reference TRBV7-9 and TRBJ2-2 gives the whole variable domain DTGVSQNPRHKITKRGQNVTFRCDPISEHNRLYWYRQTLGQGPEFLTYFQNEAQLEKSRLLSDRFSAERPKGSFSTLEIQRTEQGDSAMYLCASSLGDRGYTGELFFGEGSRLTVL.

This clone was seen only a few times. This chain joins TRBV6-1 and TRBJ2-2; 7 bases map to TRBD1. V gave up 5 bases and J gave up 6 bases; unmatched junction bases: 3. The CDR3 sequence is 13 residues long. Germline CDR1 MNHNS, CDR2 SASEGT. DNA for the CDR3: TGTGCCAGCAGTACGCAGGGGGCCGGGGAGCTGTTTTTT. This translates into CASSTQGAGELFF.

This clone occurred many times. The CDR3 region is CASSYWEAGNTIYF. In nucleotides, the CDR3 is TGTGCCAGCAGTTATTGGGAGGCCGGAAACACCATATATTTT. This chain links TRBV6-1 with TRBJ1-3; no definite D call. V was shortened by 5 bases and J by 4 bases, with 12 bases between the two germline ends. Germline V gives CDR1 MNHNS, CDR2 SASEGT. This CDR3 has 14 amino acids.

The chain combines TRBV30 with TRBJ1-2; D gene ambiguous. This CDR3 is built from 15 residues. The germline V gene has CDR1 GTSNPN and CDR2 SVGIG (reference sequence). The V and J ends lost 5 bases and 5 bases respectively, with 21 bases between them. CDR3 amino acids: CAWAPGVQRLYGYTF. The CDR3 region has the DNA TGTGCCTGGGCTCCCGGAGTCCAGAGGTTATATGGCTACACCTTC. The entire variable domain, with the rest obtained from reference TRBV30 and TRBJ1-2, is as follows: SQTIHQWPATLVQPVGSPLSLECTVEGTSNPNLYWYRQAAGRGLQLLFYSVGIGQISSEVPQNLSASRPQDRQFILSSKKLLLSDSGFYLCAWAPGVQRLYGYTFGSGTRLTVV.

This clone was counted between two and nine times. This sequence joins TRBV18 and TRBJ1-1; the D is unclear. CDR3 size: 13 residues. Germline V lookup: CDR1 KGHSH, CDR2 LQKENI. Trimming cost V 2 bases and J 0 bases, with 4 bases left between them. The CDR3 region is CASSPGLNTEAFF. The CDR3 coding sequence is TGTGCCAGCTCACCAGGGTTGAACACTGAAGCTTTCTTT.

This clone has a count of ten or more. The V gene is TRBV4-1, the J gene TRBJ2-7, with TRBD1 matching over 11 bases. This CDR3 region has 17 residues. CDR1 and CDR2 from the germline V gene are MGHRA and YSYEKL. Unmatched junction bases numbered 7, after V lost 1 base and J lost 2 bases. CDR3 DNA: TGCGCCAGCAGCCAAGTGGTTGGACAGGGGGCGGCCTACGAGCAGTACTTC. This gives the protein CASSQVVGQGAAYEQYF.

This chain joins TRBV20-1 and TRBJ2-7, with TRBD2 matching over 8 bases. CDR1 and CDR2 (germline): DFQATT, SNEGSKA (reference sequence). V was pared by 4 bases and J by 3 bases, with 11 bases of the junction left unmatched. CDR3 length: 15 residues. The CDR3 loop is CSAIPALAVNYEQYF. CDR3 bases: TGCAGTGCTATCCCCGCACTAGCGGTTAACTACGAGCAGTACTTC.

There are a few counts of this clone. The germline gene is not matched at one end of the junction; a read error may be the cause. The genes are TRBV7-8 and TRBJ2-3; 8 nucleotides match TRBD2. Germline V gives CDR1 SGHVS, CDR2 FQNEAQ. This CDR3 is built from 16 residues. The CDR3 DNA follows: TGCGCCAGCAGCTTACGAGCGGGGGATAGCACAGATACGCAGTATTTT. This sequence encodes CASSLRAGDSTDTQYF.

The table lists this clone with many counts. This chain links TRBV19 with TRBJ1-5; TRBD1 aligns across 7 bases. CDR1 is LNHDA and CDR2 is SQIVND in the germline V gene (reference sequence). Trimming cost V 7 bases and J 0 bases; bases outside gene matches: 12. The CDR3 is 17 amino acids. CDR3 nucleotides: TGTGCCAGTACCCGTGCTGACAGGGTAGGTAGCAATCAGCCCCAGCATTTT. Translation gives CASTRADRVGSNQPQHF.

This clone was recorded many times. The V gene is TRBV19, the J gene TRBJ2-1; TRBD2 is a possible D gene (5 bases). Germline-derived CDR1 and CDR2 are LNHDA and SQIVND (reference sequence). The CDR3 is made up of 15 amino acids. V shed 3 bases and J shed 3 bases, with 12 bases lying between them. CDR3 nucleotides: TGTGCCAGTAGTATTGAAGCGGAGATCTACAATGAGCAGTTCTTC. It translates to CASSIEAEIYNEQFF.

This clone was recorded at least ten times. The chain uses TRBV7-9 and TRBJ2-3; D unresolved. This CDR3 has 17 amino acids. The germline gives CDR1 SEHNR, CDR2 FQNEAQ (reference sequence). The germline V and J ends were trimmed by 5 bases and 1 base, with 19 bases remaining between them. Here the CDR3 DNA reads TGTGCCAGCAGCAGTCGCACTCCTAACGTTGGCACAGATACGCAGTATTTT. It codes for CASSSRTPNVGTDTQYF. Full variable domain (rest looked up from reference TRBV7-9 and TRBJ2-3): DTGVSQNPRHKITKRGQNVTFRCDPISEHNRLYWYRQTLGQGPEFLTYFQNEAQLEKSRLLSDRFSAERPKGSFSTLEIQRTEQGDSAMYLCASSSRTPNVGTDTQYFGPGTRLTVL.

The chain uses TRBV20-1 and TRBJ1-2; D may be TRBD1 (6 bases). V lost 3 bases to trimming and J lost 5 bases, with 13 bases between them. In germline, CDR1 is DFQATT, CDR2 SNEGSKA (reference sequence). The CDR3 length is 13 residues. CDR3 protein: CSASKGGQYGYTF. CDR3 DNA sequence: TGCAGTGCTAGTAAGGGGGGACAATATGGCTACACCTTC.

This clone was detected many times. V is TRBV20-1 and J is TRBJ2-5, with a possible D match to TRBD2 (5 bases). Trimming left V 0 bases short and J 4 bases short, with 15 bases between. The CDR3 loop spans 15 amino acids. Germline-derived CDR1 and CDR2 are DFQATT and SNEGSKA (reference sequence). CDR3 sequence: CSARDPIRGVETQYF. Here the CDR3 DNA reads TGCAGTGCTAGAGATCCGATACGGGGTGTAGAGACCCAGTACTTC.

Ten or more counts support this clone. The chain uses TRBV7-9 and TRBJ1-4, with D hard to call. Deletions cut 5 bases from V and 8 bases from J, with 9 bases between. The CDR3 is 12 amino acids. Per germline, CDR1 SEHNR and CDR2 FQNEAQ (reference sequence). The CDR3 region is CASSRGGEKLFF. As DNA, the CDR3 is TGTGCCAGCAGCCGAGGAGGGGAAAAACTGTTTTTT.

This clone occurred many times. CDR3 residues: CATRAGRNQPQHF. CDR3 in DNA: TGTGCGACTAGGGCAGGGCGCAATCAGCCCCAGCATTTT. The chain uses TRBV19 and TRBJ1-5, with TRBD1 as a possible D gene (5 bases). The germline V gene has CDR1 LNHDA and CDR2 SQIVND (reference sequence). The CDR3 is made up of 13 amino acids.

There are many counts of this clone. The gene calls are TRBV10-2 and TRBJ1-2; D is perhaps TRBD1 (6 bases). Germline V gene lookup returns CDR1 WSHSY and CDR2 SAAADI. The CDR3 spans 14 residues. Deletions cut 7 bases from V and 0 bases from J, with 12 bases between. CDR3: CASTSTGANYGYTF. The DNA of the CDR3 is TGCGCCAGCACCTCGACAGGAGCTAACTATGGCTACACCTTC.

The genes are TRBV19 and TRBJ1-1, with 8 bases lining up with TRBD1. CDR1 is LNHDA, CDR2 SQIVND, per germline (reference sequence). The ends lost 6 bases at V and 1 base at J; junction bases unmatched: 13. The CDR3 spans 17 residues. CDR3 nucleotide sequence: TGTGCCAGTAGACGGGGAGAGACAGGGGTTGGGAACACTGAAGCTTTCTTT. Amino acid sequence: CASRRGETGVGNTEAFF.

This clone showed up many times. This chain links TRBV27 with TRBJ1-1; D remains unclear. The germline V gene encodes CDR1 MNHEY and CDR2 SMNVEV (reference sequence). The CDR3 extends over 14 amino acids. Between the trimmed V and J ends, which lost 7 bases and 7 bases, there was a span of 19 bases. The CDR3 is CASIKREGSNEAFF. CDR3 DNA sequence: TGTGCCAGCATCAAGAGGGAAGGGTCTAATGAAGCTTTCTTT.

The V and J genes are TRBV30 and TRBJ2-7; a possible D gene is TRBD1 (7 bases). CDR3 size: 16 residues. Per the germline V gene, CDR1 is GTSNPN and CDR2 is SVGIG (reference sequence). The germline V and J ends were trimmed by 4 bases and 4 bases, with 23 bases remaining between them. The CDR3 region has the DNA TGTGCCTGGAACAGTGGCCCAGGGGGACGGGGGTACGAGCAGTACTTC. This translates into CAWNSGPGGRGYEQYF.

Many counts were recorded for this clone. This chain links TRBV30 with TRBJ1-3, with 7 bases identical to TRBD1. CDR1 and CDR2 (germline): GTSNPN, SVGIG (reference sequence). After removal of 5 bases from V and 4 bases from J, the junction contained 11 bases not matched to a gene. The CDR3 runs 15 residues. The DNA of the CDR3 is TGTGCCTGGGGATGGAACAGGGGCTCAGGAAACACCATATATTTT. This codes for CAWGWNRGSGNTIYF.

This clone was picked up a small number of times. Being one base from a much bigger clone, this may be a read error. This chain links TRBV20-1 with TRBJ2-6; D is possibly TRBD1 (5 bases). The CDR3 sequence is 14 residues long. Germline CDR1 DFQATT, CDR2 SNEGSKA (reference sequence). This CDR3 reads CSAPDGSGANVQTF. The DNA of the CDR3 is TGCAGTGCTCCGGACGGATCTGGGGCCAACGTCCAGACTTTC.

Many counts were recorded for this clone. Written as DNA, the CDR3 is TGTGCCAGCAGTTTGAACCTTATCCCCAGAGCTTTCTTT. Residues: CASSLNLIPRAFF. This chain uses TRBV28 with TRBJ1-1; D gene unclear. This CDR3 has 13 residues. Germline V gene sequence: CDR1 MDHEN, CDR2 SYDVKM. V lost 3 bases and J lost 10, with 15 bases in between.

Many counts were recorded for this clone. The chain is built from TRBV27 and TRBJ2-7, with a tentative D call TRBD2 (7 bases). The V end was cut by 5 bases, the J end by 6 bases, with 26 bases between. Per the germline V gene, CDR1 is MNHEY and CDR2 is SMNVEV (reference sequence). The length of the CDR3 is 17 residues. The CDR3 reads CASSVGGGRGNLGEQYF. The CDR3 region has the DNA TGTGCCAGCAGTGTAGGGGGGGGTAGGGGGAACCTAGGCGAGCAGTACTTC.

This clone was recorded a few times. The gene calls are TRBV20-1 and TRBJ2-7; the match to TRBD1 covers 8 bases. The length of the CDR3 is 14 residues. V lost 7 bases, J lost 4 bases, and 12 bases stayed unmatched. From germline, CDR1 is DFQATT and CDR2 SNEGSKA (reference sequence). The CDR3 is CSVQDPGQVYEQYF. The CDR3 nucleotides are TGCAGTGTCCAGGATCCGGGACAGGTTTACGAGCAGTACTTC.

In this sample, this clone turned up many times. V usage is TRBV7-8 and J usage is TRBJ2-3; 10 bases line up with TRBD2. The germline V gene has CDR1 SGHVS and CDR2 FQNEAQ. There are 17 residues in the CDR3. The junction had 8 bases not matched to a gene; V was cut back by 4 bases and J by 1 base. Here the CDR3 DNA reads TGTGCCAGCAGCTACCCCGCTAGCGGGGGCGGCACAGATACGCAGTATTTT. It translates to CASSYPASGGGTDTQYF.

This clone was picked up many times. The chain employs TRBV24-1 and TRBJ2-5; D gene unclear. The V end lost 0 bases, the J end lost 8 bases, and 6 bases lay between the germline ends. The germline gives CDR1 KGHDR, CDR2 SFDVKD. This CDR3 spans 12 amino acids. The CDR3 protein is CATSDLQETQYF. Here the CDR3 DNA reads TGTGCCACCAGTGATTTGCAGGAAACCCAGTACTTC.

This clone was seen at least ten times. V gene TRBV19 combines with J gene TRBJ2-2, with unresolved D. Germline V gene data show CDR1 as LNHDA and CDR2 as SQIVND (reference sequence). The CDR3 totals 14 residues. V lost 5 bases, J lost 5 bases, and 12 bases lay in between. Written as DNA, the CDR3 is TGTGCCAGTAGTCTCACTCGACGGACCGGGGAGCTGTTTTTT. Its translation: CASSLTRRTGELFF.